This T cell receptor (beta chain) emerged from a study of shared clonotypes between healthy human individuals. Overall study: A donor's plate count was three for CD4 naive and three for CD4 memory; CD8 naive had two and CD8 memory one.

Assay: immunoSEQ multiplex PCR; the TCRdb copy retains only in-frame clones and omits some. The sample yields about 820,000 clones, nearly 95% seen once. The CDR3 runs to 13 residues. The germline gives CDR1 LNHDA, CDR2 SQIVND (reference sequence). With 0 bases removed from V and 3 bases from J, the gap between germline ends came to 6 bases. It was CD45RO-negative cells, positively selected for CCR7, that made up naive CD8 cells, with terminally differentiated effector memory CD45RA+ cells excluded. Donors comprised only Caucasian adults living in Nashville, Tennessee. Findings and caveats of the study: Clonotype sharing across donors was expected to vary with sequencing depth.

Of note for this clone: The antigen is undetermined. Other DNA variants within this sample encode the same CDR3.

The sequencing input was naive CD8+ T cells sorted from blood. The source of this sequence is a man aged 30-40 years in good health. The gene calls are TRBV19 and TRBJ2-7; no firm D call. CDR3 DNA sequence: TGTGCCAGTAGTATAGATTGGGGCTACGAGCAGTACTTC. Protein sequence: CASSIDWGYEQYF.